Shown below are 21 T cell receptor beta chains from a single sample sequenced in a study of blood T cell repertoires in COVID-19. TCRdb keeps only in-frame clones here, not all; method: immunoSEQ multiplex PCR. The sample shows a few hundred thousand clones, around three quarters of them seen only once. The sequencing sample was made of peripheral blood. The receptor source for this set is a woman aged 70-85 years with acute or convalescent COVID-19.

The V gene is TRBV15, the J gene TRBJ1-1, with D hard to call. Germline V gene data show CDR1 as LNHNV and CDR2 as YYDKDF (reference sequence). The V end was cut by 7 bases, the J end by 2 bases, with 14 bases between. The CDR3 sequence is 14 residues long. The CDR3 sequence: CATKLGFLNTEAFF. The CDR3 DNA reads as TGTGCCACCAAACTAGGATTTCTCAACACTGAAGCTTTCTTT.

The chain couples TRBV5-6 to TRBJ2-2, with 8 bases lining up with TRBD1. V was clipped by 8 bases and J by 5 bases; unmatched bases: 5. The CDR3 is made up of 13 amino acids. CDR1 is SGHDT, CDR2 YYEEEE, per germline. In DNA, the CDR3 is TGTGCCAGTAGGACAGGGAGGACCGGGGAGCTGTTTTTT. Translating gives CASRTGRTGELFF.

The chain uses TRBV30 and TRBJ2-7, with TRBD2 identical over 8 bases. V shed 1 base, J shed 0 bases, and the junction held 5 bases outside the gene matches. This CDR3 is 15 amino acids long. The germline V gene encodes CDR1 GTSNPN and CDR2 SVGIG (reference sequence). The CDR3, as DNA: TGTGCCTGGAGTGATTTAGCGGGGAACTCCTACGAGCAGTACTTC. This sequence encodes CAWSDLAGNSYEQYF.

The rearrangement joins TRBV10-1 to TRBJ2-3, with 7 bases identical to TRBD1. The germline V gene encodes CDR1 WNHNN and CDR2 SYGVQD (reference sequence). Trimming at V came to 8 bases and at J to 6 bases, leaving 8 bases not matched to a gene. This CDR3 is 13 amino acids long. Written as DNA, the CDR3 is TGCGCCAGCCTTACAGGGGTTCGTGATACGCAGTATTTT. It encodes CASLTGVRDTQYF.

This clone was recorded only once. J is TRBJ1-4 and V is TRBV7-8; TRBD1 matches 9 bases. Trimming removed 5 bases from V and 7 bases from J; junction bases left unmatched: 5. The V gene's germline CDR1 is SGHVS and CDR2 FQNEAQ. This CDR3 is built from 14 residues. CDR3 DNA: TGTGCCAGCAGCAAGGGACAGGGAGGTGAAAAACTGTTTTTT. It specifies CASSKGQGGEKLFF.

Only a few counts were recorded for this clone. The chain links TRBV7-9 to TRBJ2-2, with D perhaps TRBD2 (5 bases). CDR1 and CDR2 from the germline V gene are SEHNR and FQNEAQ (reference sequence). This CDR3 region has 14 residues. Trimming shortened V by 5 bases and J by 6 bases, and 13 bases separated the two germline ends. The CDR3 reads CASSLSSVAGELFF. The CDR3 nucleotides read TGTGCCAGCAGCCTGAGTAGCGTCGCCGGGGAGCTGTTTTTT.

The chain combines TRBV2 with TRBJ1-2, with a possible D match to TRBD1 (6 bases). CDR3 length equals 13 residues. In germline, CDR1 is SNHLY, CDR2 FYNNEI. Trimming took 6 bases from V and 4 from J, leaving 12 bases between them. The CDR3 loop is CASRRQVGYGYTF. Here the CDR3 DNA reads TGTGCCAGCAGGCGACAGGTTGGCTATGGCTACACCTTC.

The chain has TRBV21-1 and TRBJ1-2; the table calls TRBD1, which could not be checked here. TRBV21-1 is annotated as a pseudogene. This CDR3 spans 14 amino acids. Here the CDR3 reads CASSTHQGPIAYTF. The DNA for the CDR3 is TGTGCCAGCAGCACCCACCAGGGTCCAATTGCCTACACCTTC.

This clone came up a few times. The rearrangement joins TRBV24-1 to TRBJ1-2; 10 nucleotides agree with TRBD1. V gave up 1 base and J gave up 5 bases; unmatched junction bases: 6. CDR3 size: 16 residues. CDR1 and CDR2 (germline): KGHDR, SFDVKD. CDR3 loop: CATSDFQGTGVYGYTF. CDR3 sequence (DNA): TGTGCCACCAGTGATTTTCAAGGGACAGGGGTTTATGGCTACACCTTC.

The chain carries TRBV6-4 and TRBJ2-7; 8 nucleotides match TRBD2. Unmatched junction bases numbered 28, after V lost 2 bases and J lost 4 bases. The germline V gene encodes CDR1 MRHNA and CDR2 SNTAGT. CDR3 size: 22 residues. The CDR3 DNA is TGTGCCAGCAGTGACCACCCTAGGGGGGCCGGTCGGGCATTCCGCGGGGGGTACGAGCAGTACTTC. Amino acids: CASSDHPRGAGRAFRGGYEQYF.

The V call is TRBV7-6, the J call TRBJ2-3; 8 bases line up with TRBD1. CDR3 length equals 15 residues. V lost 6 bases and J lost 1; bases outside the gene matches: 6. Germline CDR1 and CDR2: SGHVS and FNYEAQ. The CDR3 is CASSDQGARTDTQYF. CDR3 DNA: TGTGCCAGCAGTGATCAGGGGGCGCGCACAGATACGCAGTATTTT. The whole variable domain, filled in from reference TRBV7-6 and TRBJ2-3, reads GAGVSQSPRYKVTKRGQDVALRCDPISGHVSLYWYRQALGQGPEFLTYFNYEAQQDKSGLPNDRFSAERPEGSISTLTIQRTEQRDSAMYRCASSDQGARTDTQYFGPGTRLTVL.

This clone occurred a few times. The genes are TRBV6-5 and TRBJ1-2; D gene uncertain. The germline V and J ends were trimmed by 4 bases and 7 bases, with 19 bases remaining between them. CDR1 is MNHEY and CDR2 is SVGAGI in the germline V gene. The length of the CDR3 is 15 residues. CDR3 bases: TGTGCCAGCAGTTGGGATTCTCGAGGGCTAAGTGGCTACACCTTC. Residues: CASSWDSRGLSGYTF.

V gene TRBV4-2 combines with J gene TRBJ2-3; 12 bases are a match to TRBD2. With V trimmed by 1 base and J by 0 bases, 11 bases remained unmatched. The CDR3 spans 20 residues. The V gene's germline CDR1 is LGHNA and CDR2 YNFKEQ. For the CDR3, the DNA is TGTGCCAGCAGCCAAGCTTCCAGGACTAGCGGGGTATCTAGCACAGATACGCAGTATTTT. Translated: CASSQASRTSGVSSTDTQYF.

The V gene is TRBV18, the J gene TRBJ1-2, with D maybe TRBD1 (6 bases). The germline V gene encodes CDR1 KGHSH and CDR2 LQKENI. This CDR3 region has 15 residues. The ends were cut back, 4 bases at V and 4 bases at J, with 16 bases in the middle. The CDR3 nucleotides read TGTGCCAGCTCACAAGATACACAGGGTGTCTATGGCTACACCTTC. Its protein is CASSQDTQGVYGYTF.

The gene calls are TRBV27 and TRBJ1-5; 7 nucleotides agree with TRBD1. Looked up from germline, CDR1 is MNHEY and CDR2 is SMNVEV (reference sequence). The CDR3 runs 15 residues. After removal of 7 bases from V and 0 bases from J, the junction contained 6 bases not matched to a gene. CDR3 residues: CASKDRLYSNQPQHF. CDR3 DNA: TGTGCCAGCAAGGACAGGTTGTATAGCAATCAGCCCCAGCATTTT.

The chain has TRBV18 and TRBJ1-6; the D gene is possibly TRBD1 (5 bases). The CDR3 spans 15 residues. The V end lost 3 bases, the J end lost 6 bases, and 12 bases lay between the germline ends. CDR1 and CDR2 from the germline V gene are KGHSH and LQKENI. The CDR3 DNA sequence: TGTGCCAGCTCACCCAGCAGGGTTGGTAATTCACCCCTCCACTTT. It codes for CASSPSRVGNSPLHF.

The chain links TRBV7-2 to TRBJ1-1; 8 positions match TRBD1. There are 15 residues in the CDR3. CDR1 is SGHTA and CDR2 is FQGNSA in the germline V gene. After removal of 4 bases from V and 6 bases from J, the junction contained 10 bases not matched to a gene. The CDR3 DNA sequence: TGTGCCAGCAGCTCTAGACAGGGGATCATCCCTGAAGCTTTCTTT. Residues: CASSSRQGIIPEAFF.

The chain uses TRBV5-1 and TRBJ2-7, with D unresolved. The CDR3 spans 11 residues. Per germline, CDR1 SGHRS and CDR2 YFSETQ. V was cut by 1 base and J by 5 bases, with 4 bases left in between. The CDR3: CASSLLNEQYF. The CDR3 DNA reads TGCGCCAGCAGCTTGCTAAACGAGCAGTACTTC.

J is TRBJ1-1 and V is TRBV6-5; D possibly corresponds to TRBD1 (6 bases). The germline CDR1 and CDR2 sequences are MNHEY and SVGAGI. The CDR3 sequence is 14 residues long. With 6 bases removed from V and 5 bases from J, the gap between germline ends came to 16 bases. The CDR3 sequence: CASSLTGIETEAFF. CDR3 coding DNA: TGTGCCAGCAGCCTTACAGGGATCGAGACTGAAGCTTTCTTT.

The J gene is TRBJ2-3, the V gene TRBV3-1 (or the pseudogene TRBV3-2), with TRBD2 matching over 11 bases. The CDR3 has 17 amino acids. CDR1 and CDR2 (germline): LGHDT, YNNKEL (reference sequence). The V gene end was trimmed by 4 bases and the J gene end by 4 bases; junction bases not matched to a gene: 10. The CDR3 DNA reads as TGTGCCAGCAGCCTAGGGGCTAGCGGGGGGAAGGCAGATACGCAGTATTTT. It yields the protein CASSLGASGGKADTQYF.

The V call is TRBV5-1, the J call TRBJ1-2, with D possibly being TRBD1 (5 bases). Trimming took off 4 bases at V and 7 bases at J, with 20 bases between the two ends. There are 15 residues in the CDR3. Looked up from germline, CDR1 is SGHRS and CDR2 is YFSETQ. The CDR3 DNA follows: TGCGCCAGCAGCCCCGAGGGGCAGGGAGGAACTGGCTACACCTTC. It yields the protein CASSPEGQGGTGYTF.